The 29 T cell receptor beta chains in this list originate from one sample, sequenced in a study of OX40 agonist ivuxolimab in advanced cancers. The protocol was immunoSEQ multiplex PCR, while the TCRdb copy is restricted to in-frame clones and leaves out a portion. The top ten hold 4% of the sample, which has tens of thousands of clones, roughly 87% seen once. Here the sequenced sample was CD4+ or CD8+ T cells sorted from blood, taken in a trial of the OX40 agonist ivuxolimab. The origin of the receptors is an adult with an advanced solid tumor such as melanoma, head and neck, liver or kidney cancer.

The gene calls are TRBV5-1 and TRBJ2-5; TRBD2 agrees at 12 bases. With V trimmed by 4 bases and J by 5 bases, 6 bases remained unmatched. The CDR3 runs 15 residues. Germline V gene data show CDR1 as SGHRS and CDR2 as YFSETQ. The DNA of the CDR3 is TGCGCCAGCAGCCAAGGACTAGCGGGATCGGAGACCCAGTACTTC. As protein: CASSQGLAGSETQYF.

The genes are TRBV28 and TRBJ1-1, with 7 bases that match TRBD1. Germline CDR1 reads MDHEN; CDR2 reads SYDVKM. This CDR3 comprises 15 residues. J was trimmed by 4 bases and V by 5 bases; bases with no gene match: 10. The CDR3 protein is CASSPGGGEGTEAFF. In DNA form, the CDR3 reads TGTGCCAGCAGTCCTGGAGGGGGCGAAGGCACTGAAGCTTTCTTT.

The chain employs TRBV9 and TRBJ2-1, with D tentatively TRBD2 (5 bases). V was cut by 0 bases and J by 4 bases, with 14 bases left in between. Germline loops: CDR1 SGDLS, CDR2 YYNGEE. The CDR3 covers 16 residues. The CDR3 protein is CASSVAQRVEYNEQFF. CDR3 coding DNA: TGTGCCAGCAGCGTAGCTCAGAGGGTGGAATACAATGAGCAGTTCTTC.

The rearrangement joins TRBV7-2 to TRBJ1-1; the D gene is possibly TRBD1 (5 bases). Trimming shortened V by 0 bases and J by 4 bases, and 9 bases separated the two germline ends. Germline CDR1 is SGHTA and CDR2 is FQGNSA. The CDR3 consists of 14 residues. CDR3 residues: CASSLARVGTEAFF. Here the CDR3 DNA reads TGTGCCAGCAGCTTAGCCAGGGTGGGCACTGAAGCTTTCTTT.

This clone was seen once. The J gene is TRBJ2-1, the V gene TRBV5-1, with a weak D call TRBD1 (6 bases). V was cut by 2 bases and J by 7 bases, with 10 bases left in between. Germline CDR1 SGHRS, CDR2 YFSETQ. The CDR3 is 13 amino acids. CDR3 nucleotides: TGCGCCAGCAGCTTCCCACAGGGAAATGAGCAGTTCTTC. It encodes CASSFPQGNEQFF.

The J gene is TRBJ1-2, the V gene TRBV29-1, with TRBD1 as a possible D gene (5 bases). Germline V gene lookup returns CDR1 SQVTM and CDR2 ANQGSEA. This CDR3 has 14 amino acids. Trimming shortened V by 6 bases and J by 0 bases, and 14 bases separated the two germline ends. Here the CDR3 DNA reads TGCAGCGTGTTGCCCGGGACCGCTAACTATGGCTACACCTTC. This translates into CSVLPGTANYGYTF. Supplemented by reference TRBV29-1 and TRBJ1-2, the full variable domain reads SAVISQKPSRDICQRGTSLTIQCQVDSQVTMMFWYRQQPGQSLTLIATANQGSEATYESGFVIDKFPISRPNLTFSTLTVSNMSPEDSSIYLCSVLPGTANYGYTFGSGTRLTVV.

The V gene is TRBV28, the J gene TRBJ1-2; D not resolved. Germline V gene lookup returns CDR1 MDHEN and CDR2 SYDVKM. The CDR3 is 12 residues long. V shed 3 bases and J shed 7 bases, with 9 bases lying between them. CDR3 amino acids: CASSFPLVGYTF. CDR3 in DNA: TGTGCCAGCAGTTTTCCCCTAGTTGGCTACACCTTC.

This sequence joins TRBV5-1 and TRBJ1-3, with D uncertain. The CDR3 sequence is 16 residues long. V lost 0 bases to trimming and J lost 0 bases, with 10 bases between them. Germline CDR1 is SGHRS and CDR2 is YFSETQ. CDR3 sequence: CASSLDNPDSGNTIYF. The DNA for the CDR3 is TGCGCCAGCAGCTTGGATAACCCGGACTCTGGAAACACCATATATTTT.

V is TRBV7-9 and J is TRBJ1-1; 8 bases agree with TRBD1. The V segment lost 1 base and the J segment 9 bases; nucleotides outside the gene matches: 10. Germline V gene data show CDR1 as SEHNR and CDR2 as FQNEAQ (reference sequence). This CDR3 comprises 15 residues. CDR3 nucleotides: TGTGCCAGCAGCTTAGGAGCAGGGGGCGAAAGTCAAGCTTTCTTT. Its protein product is CASSLGAGGESQAFF.

The V call is TRBV5-1, the J call TRBJ2-1, with 8 bases identical to TRBD1. Germline CDR1 is SGHRS and CDR2 is YFSETQ. The V gene end was trimmed by 4 bases and the J gene end by 2 bases; junction bases not matched to a gene: 5. This CDR3 contains 15 residues. The CDR3 region is CASSPRTGTYNEQFF. In DNA, the CDR3 is TGCGCCAGCAGCCCTCGGACAGGGACCTACAATGAGCAGTTCTTC.

This clone appeared once. The V call is TRBV6-1, the J call TRBJ2-7; TRBD2 might be the D (5 bases). Trimming removed 0 bases at V and 4 bases at J, with 13 bases between. CDR1 and CDR2 (germline): MNHNS, SASEGT. This CDR3 has 15 residues. The CDR3 protein is CASSEASGPFYEQYF. The DNA of the CDR3 is TGTGCCAGCAGTGAAGCGAGCGGTCCCTTTTACGAGCAGTACTTC.

This sequence joins TRBV9 and TRBJ2-7; a possible D gene is TRBD2 (6 bases). V dropped 0 bases and J dropped 6 bases, with 22 bases sitting between them. CDR1 SGDLS and CDR2 YYNGEE come from the germline V gene. There are 17 residues in the CDR3. DNA for the CDR3: TGTGCCAGCAGCGTAGATGTGGGGCAGGAGGGTCTGTCCGAGCAGTACTTC. Translating gives CASSVDVGQEGLSEQYF.

V is TRBV7-8 and J is TRBJ2-5, with 10 positions matching TRBD1. CDR3 length equals 13 residues. Germline V gives CDR1 SGHVS, CDR2 FQNEAQ. The V and J ends lost 7 bases and 5 bases, in that order; junction bases with no gene match: 4. In DNA, the CDR3 is TGTGCCAGCACGCCGGGACAGGGGGAGACCCAGTACTTC. Encoded protein: CASTPGQGETQYF.

V usage is TRBV4-1 and J usage is TRBJ1-5; 7 positions agree with TRBD1. CDR1 is MGHRA and CDR2 is YSYEKL in the germline V gene. V was clipped by 0 bases and J by 2 bases; unmatched bases: 7. This CDR3 is 17 amino acids long. The CDR3 region has the DNA TGCGCCAGCAGCCAAGAGACCGGGACAGTGGGCAATCAGCCCCAGCATTTT. Encoded protein: CASSQETGTVGNQPQHF.

This chain connects TRBV20-1 to TRBJ2-5, with D hard to call. Trimming took 5 bases from V and 2 from J, leaving 3 bases between them. CDR3 length: 10 amino acids. Germline-derived CDR1 and CDR2 are DFQATT and SNEGSKA (reference sequence). The CDR3 is CSAPQETQYF. CDR3 DNA sequence: TGCAGTGCTCCTCAAGAGACCCAGTACTTC.

The chain has TRBV5-1 and TRBJ2-5; 7 bases are shared with TRBD1. CDR1 is SGHRS and CDR2 is YFSETQ in the germline V gene. CDR3 length: 14 residues. The V and J ends lost 4 bases and 2 bases, in that order; junction bases with no gene match: 5. CDR3 bases: TGCGCCAGCAGCCAGGGGGACAGTCAAGAGACCCAGTACTTC. Its translation: CASSQGDSQETQYF.

The chain links TRBV9 to TRBJ2-3, with 12 bases that match TRBD2. This CDR3 contains 14 residues. With 6 bases clipped from V and 3 bases from J, the junction kept 2 bases outside the gene matches. CDR1 is SGDLS, CDR2 YYNGEE, per germline. The CDR3 nucleotides are TGTGCCAGCACCGGGACTAGCGGGACAGATACGCAGTATTTT. This sequence encodes CASTGTSGTDTQYF.

The CDR3, as DNA: TGTGCCAGCAGCTTTATCTTTGGCGGGACAGAAGAGACCCAGTACTTC. Translation: CASSFIFGGTEETQYF. The chain joins TRBV7-2 to TRBJ2-5; D might be TRBD1 (7 bases). CDR3 length: 16 residues. Germline V gene sequence: CDR1 SGHTA, CDR2 FQGNSA. Trimming pared 3 bases from V and 3 bases from J, leaving 17 bases between.

In its sample, this clone was seen once. CDR3 sequence: CASSRVRQENTEAFF. CDR3 in DNA: TGTGCCAGCAGCCGGGTCAGACAGGAGAACACTGAAGCTTTCTTT. The chain uses TRBV4-2 and TRBJ1-1, with D possibly TRBD1 on 6 matching bases. Germline CDR1 is LGHNA and CDR2 is YNFKEQ. Trimming left V 4 bases short and J 1 base short, with 13 bases between. This CDR3 region has 15 residues.

The rearrangement joins TRBV6-5 to TRBJ2-3; 8 positions agree with TRBD2. V shed 1 base, J shed 5 bases, and the junction held 5 bases outside the gene matches. The germline V gene encodes CDR1 MNHEY and CDR2 SVGAGI. CDR3 size: 15 residues. DNA for the CDR3: TGTGCCAGCAGTTACTTGCGGGGGGCTGGAGATACGCAGTATTTT. Its protein is CASSYLRGAGDTQYF.

This sequence joins TRBV5-1 and TRBJ2-3; TRBD2 matches 12 bases. This CDR3 has 16 amino acids. CDR1 and CDR2 (germline): SGHRS, YFSETQ. V shed 2 bases and J 4 bases; nucleotides not matched to a gene: 5. CDR3 residues: CASSFWGTSGPDTQYF. The CDR3 nucleotides read TGCGCCAGCAGCTTTTGGGGGACTAGCGGGCCAGATACGCAGTATTTT. Full variable domain (missing parts from reference TRBV5-1 and TRBJ2-3): KAGVTQTPRYLIKTRGQQVTLSCSPISGHRSVSWYQQTPGQGLQFLFEYFSETQRNKGNFPGRFSGRQFSNSRSEMNVSTLELGDSALYLCASSFWGTSGPDTQYFGPGTRLTVL.

This chain uses TRBV7-3 with TRBJ2-2; 8 nucleotides match TRBD2. V lost 4 bases and J lost 5; bases outside the gene matches: 3. CDR3 length: 14 amino acids. CDR1 is SGHTA, CDR2 FQGTGA, per germline. For the CDR3, the DNA is TGTGCCAGCAGCTCGGGACTAGAGACCGGGGAGCTGTTTTTT. It translates to CASSSGLETGELFF.

V is TRBV7-8 and J is TRBJ2-4; maybe TRBD2 (6 bases). The CDR3 sequence is 15 residues long. The V and J ends lost 1 base and 6 bases respectively, with 13 bases between them. Germline assignment: CDR1 SGHVS and CDR2 FQNEAQ. CDR3 in amino acids: CASSLGPAGGNIQYF. The CDR3 bases are TGTGCCAGCAGCTTAGGACCGGCCGGGGGAAACATTCAGTACTTC. Based on the CDR3 plus reference TRBV7-8 and TRBJ2-4, the full variable domain is GAGVSQSPRYKVAKRGQDVALRCDPISGHVSLFWYQQALGQGPEFLTYFQNEAQLDKSGLPSDRFFAERPEGSVSTLKIQRTQQEDSAVYLCASSLGPAGGNIQYFGAGTRLSVL.

To note about this clone: Germline and junction disagree at one end, which may indicate a read error. V and J are TRBV18 and TRBJ1-5, with 12 positions matching TRBD1. The CDR3 totals 15 residues. Germline assignment: CDR1 KGHSH and CDR2 LQKENI. The CDR3 region is CASSPPGQGAQPQHF. As DNA, the CDR3 is TGTGCCAGCTCGCCACCGGGACAGGGGGCCCAGCCCCAGCATTTT.

The rearrangement joins TRBV5-1 to TRBJ1-5; 10 bases are shared with TRBD1. Germline V gives CDR1 SGHRS, CDR2 YFSETQ. V lost 3 bases and J lost 5; bases outside the gene matches: 5. The CDR3 is made up of 15 amino acids. The DNA for the CDR3 is TGCGCCAGCAGCTATACCGGGACAGGGGATCAGCCCCAGCATTTT. Amino acids: CASSYTGTGDQPQHF.

CDR3 protein: CASSSGERTEAFF. CDR3 DNA sequence: TGTGCCAGCAGTAGCGGGGAACGCACTGAAGCTTTCTTT. This rearrangement joins TRBV27 to TRBJ1-1; D gene uncertain. Trimming shortened V by 5 bases and J by 4 bases, and 11 bases separated the two germline ends. Germline loops: CDR1 MNHEY, CDR2 SMNVEV (reference sequence). The CDR3 spans 13 residues.

The chain uses TRBV5-1 and TRBJ1-1; TRBD1 might be the D (6 bases). Germline-derived CDR1 and CDR2 are SGHRS and YFSETQ. The CDR3 sequence is 13 residues long. The V end lost 5 bases, the J end lost 1 base, and 9 bases lay between the germline ends. CDR3 protein: CASSRQENTEAFF. In DNA form, the CDR3 reads TGCGCCAGCAGTAGACAGGAGAACACTGAAGCTTTCTTT.

This chain connects TRBV28 to TRBJ1-5; no definite D call. The V and J ends lost 2 bases and 7 bases respectively, with 6 bases between them. The CDR3 consists of 12 residues. Germline V gene sequence: CDR1 MDHEN, CDR2 SYDVKM. CDR3 DNA: TGTGCCAGCAGTTTACAAAGACAGCCCCAGCATTTT. Translation gives CASSLQRQPQHF.

For this clone: The same CDR3 is also encoded by other DNA sequences in this sample. V is TRBV6-6 and J is TRBJ1-2; D gene uncertain. Trimming stripped 5 bases from V and 8 bases from J, with 9 bases between. The CDR3 is 11 amino acids. CDR1 MNHNY and CDR2 SVGAGI come from the germline V gene (reference sequence). The CDR3 coding sequence is TGTGCCAGCAGTCCGGGTGCCGGCTACACCTTC. This encodes CASSPGAGYTF.